Below, 19 T cell receptor beta chains from the same sample are listed, as sequenced in a study of B cell selection in AIRE deficiency. Profiled with immunoSEQ multiplex PCR; TCRdb holds only in-frame clones, not every one. This table has some 2,900 clones, more than 60% appearing once. Regulatory T cells were sorted as CD4+CD25hiCD127low/negative. The specimen was Tregs sorted from PBMCs. These receptors originate from a human donor with AIRE deficiency.

This sequence joins TRBV2 and TRBJ2-5; tentatively, D is TRBD2 (5 bases). Per the germline V gene, CDR1 is SNHLY and CDR2 is FYNNEI. V lost 6 bases and J 4 bases, leaving 18 bases between the germline ends. The CDR3 totals 15 residues. The CDR3 sequence is CASRIDTGRVETQYF. CDR3 bases: TGTGCCAGCAGAATCGACACTGGGCGGGTAGAGACCCAGTACTTC.

This clone appeared a few times. V is TRBV19 and J is TRBJ1-1; weak D call: TRBD1 (6 bases). With 6 bases removed from V and 3 bases from J, the gap between germline ends came to 17 bases. The CDR3 runs 15 residues. The germline V gene has CDR1 LNHDA and CDR2 SQIVND (reference sequence). The CDR3 loop is CASSRAGAEDTEAFF. In DNA, the CDR3 is TGTGCCAGTAGCAGGGCGGGGGCGGAGGACACTGAAGCTTTCTTT.

The V call is TRBV6-1, the J call TRBJ2-7; 7 bases map to TRBD1. Trimming cost V 5 bases and J 5 bases; bases outside gene matches: 9. The germline CDR1 and CDR2 sequences are MNHNS and SASEGT. The CDR3 runs to 14 residues. CDR3 bases: TGTGCCAGCAGTTTCCGGGACAGTGGGGACGAGCAGTACTTC. Translating gives CASSFRDSGDEQYF.

This rearrangement joins TRBV19 to TRBJ2-1, with 7 bases aligning to TRBD2. The length of the CDR3 is 14 residues. Germline CDR1 is LNHDA and CDR2 is SQIVND (reference sequence). V lost 5 bases and J lost 5; bases outside the gene matches: 6. CDR3 amino acids: CASSPPGRDNEQFF. The DNA for the CDR3 is TGTGCCAGTAGTCCCCCGGGGAGGGACAATGAGCAGTTCTTC.

The chain uses TRBV14 and TRBJ2-3; D is uncertain. Germline V gives CDR1 SGHDN, CDR2 FVKESK. There are 14 residues in the CDR3. Trimming removed 4 bases at V and 6 bases at J, with 14 bases between. This CDR3 is CASSLGPFRDTQYF. The CDR3 nucleotides are TGTGCCAGCAGCCTAGGTCCCTTCAGGGATACGCAGTATTTT.

The chain joins TRBV11-3 to TRBJ2-1, with 14 bases lining up with TRBD2. Looked up from germline, CDR1 is SGHNT and CDR2 is YENEEA. V lost 2 bases, J lost 2 bases, and 8 bases stayed unmatched. CDR3 length equals 19 residues. The CDR3 bases are TGTGCCAGCAGCTTATGGCGGACTAGCGGGAGGAGAGCCTACAATGAGCAGTTCTTC. This translates into CASSLWRTSGRRAYNEQFF.

This chain connects TRBV2 to TRBJ2-7, with D hard to call. The CDR3 has 12 amino acids. Trimming shortened V by 2 bases and J by 7 bases, and 9 bases separated the two germline ends. Germline values: CDR1 SNHLY, CDR2 FYNNEI. CDR3 nucleotides: TGTGCCAGCAGTGAAATTTTAGATGAGCAGTACTTC. Translation gives CASSEILDEQYF.

The sample holds a few counts of this clone. The chain links TRBV29-1 to TRBJ2-3; D is perhaps TRBD1 or TRBD2 (5 bases each). The V gene lost 1 base and the J gene lost 7 bases, with 12 bases spanning the gap. Germline values: CDR1 SQVTM, CDR2 ANQGSEA. The CDR3 runs to 13 residues. The CDR3 region has the DNA TGCAGCGTTGAAGGGTTGGGGGTGAATACGCAGTATTTT. Its protein is CSVEGLGVNTQYF.

The J gene is TRBJ1-2, the V gene TRBV6-5; TRBD1 might be the D (6 bases). The CDR3 length is 13 residues. V dropped 2 bases and J dropped 5 bases, with 9 bases sitting between them. Per the germline V gene, CDR1 is MNHEY and CDR2 is SVGAGI. DNA of the CDR3: TGTGCCAGCAGTTACCAGGGGTTGTATGGCTACACCTTC. Its translation is CASSYQGLYGYTF.

This clone came up a few times. CDR3 bases: TGTGCCAGCAGCGTCTCAATCGGGACTAGCGGGAAAGAGGAGACCCAGTACTTC. It specifies CASSVSIGTSGKEETQYF. The rearrangement joins TRBV9 to TRBJ2-5, with 13 bases fitting TRBD2. J lost 5 bases, V lost 2 bases, and 12 bases had no gene match. The germline CDR1 and CDR2 sequences are SGDLS and YYNGEE. The CDR3 extends over 18 amino acids.

The chain couples TRBV11-3 to TRBJ2-1; 11 bases are a match to TRBD2. CDR3 length: 13 residues. J was trimmed by 8 bases and V by 4 bases; bases with no gene match: 1. CDR1 is SGHNT, CDR2 YENEEA, per germline. For the CDR3, the DNA is TGTGCCAGCAGCTGGGGACTAGCGGATGAGCAGTTCTTC. Protein sequence: CASSWGLADEQFF.

The chain recombines TRBV28 with TRBJ2-5; D might be TRBD2 (6 bases). Trimming removed 10 bases at V and 2 bases at J, with 14 bases between. CDR1 and CDR2 from the germline V gene are MDHEN and SYDVKM. This CDR3 spans 13 amino acids. This CDR3 is CATRRGWQETQYF. In nucleotides, the CDR3 is TGTGCCACCCGGAGGGGTTGGCAAGAGACCCAGTACTTC.

V and J are TRBV7-2 and TRBJ2-3, with unresolved D. Trimming removed 8 bases from V and 4 bases from J, with 10 bases in between. This CDR3 comprises 12 residues. The germline V gene has CDR1 SGHTA and CDR2 FQGNSA. The CDR3 loop is CASGRFADTQYF. In DNA, the CDR3 is TGTGCCAGCGGGCGTTTCGCAGATACGCAGTATTTT.

In this sample, this clone turned up once. The chain carries TRBV28 and TRBJ2-5, with 12 bases fitting TRBD2. This CDR3 is 15 amino acids long. In germline, CDR1 is MDHEN, CDR2 SYDVKM. Losses at the gene ends were 2 bases for V and 4 bases for J; bases not matched to a gene: 2. CDR3 in amino acids: CASSLRLAGVETQYF. CDR3 DNA sequence: TGTGCCAGCAGTTTAAGACTAGCGGGAGTAGAGACCCAGTACTTC.

V gene TRBV10-2 combines with J gene TRBJ2-5; the D gene is possibly TRBD2 (6 bases). Trimming removed 10 bases at V and 1 base at J, with 13 bases between. Per germline, CDR1 WSHSY and CDR2 SAAADI. This CDR3 comprises 13 residues. The CDR3 region is CATCMGGQETQYF. The CDR3 nucleotides read TGCGCCACATGCATGGGGGGCCAAGAGACCCAGTACTTC.

The chain carries TRBV6-4 and TRBJ1-2, with a possible D match to TRBD1 (5 bases). Trimming took off 0 bases at V and 14 bases at J, with 13 bases between the two ends. CDR3 length: 12 amino acids. Germline-derived CDR1 and CDR2 are MRHNA and SNTAGT. Written as DNA, the CDR3 is TGTGCCAGCAGTGACTCGTCCGGGGCGCAAACCTTC. Amino acid sequence: CASSDSSGAQTF.

This chain uses TRBV5-1 with TRBJ1-4; TRBD1 aligns across 7 bases. CDR1 SGHRS and CDR2 YFSETQ come from the germline V gene. This CDR3 is built from 14 residues. The V segment lost 0 bases and the J segment 8 bases; nucleotides outside the gene matches: 4. Here the CDR3 reads CASSLAIRGEKLFF. The CDR3 DNA sequence: TGCGCCAGCAGCTTGGCCATCAGGGGGGAAAAACTGTTTTTT.

The chain combines TRBV5-6 with TRBJ1-1; D uncertain. This CDR3 is 14 amino acids long. Germline V CDR1 and CDR2: SGHDT, YYEEEE. Trimming took off 4 bases at V and 0 bases at J, with 10 bases between the two ends. CDR3 DNA: TGTGCCAGCAGCCCCAGCCTCATGAACACTGAAGCTTTCTTT. This gives the protein CASSPSLMNTEAFF.

The V call is TRBV28, the J call TRBJ2-6; D remains ambiguous. V was cut by 3 bases and J by 3 bases, with 12 bases left in between. Germline CDR1 MDHEN, CDR2 SYDVKM. The CDR3 runs to 16 residues. CDR3 bases: TGTGCCAGCAGTTTCCTCTCGTTTTTTGGGGCCAACGTCCTGACTTTC. It translates to CASSFLSFFGANVLTF.